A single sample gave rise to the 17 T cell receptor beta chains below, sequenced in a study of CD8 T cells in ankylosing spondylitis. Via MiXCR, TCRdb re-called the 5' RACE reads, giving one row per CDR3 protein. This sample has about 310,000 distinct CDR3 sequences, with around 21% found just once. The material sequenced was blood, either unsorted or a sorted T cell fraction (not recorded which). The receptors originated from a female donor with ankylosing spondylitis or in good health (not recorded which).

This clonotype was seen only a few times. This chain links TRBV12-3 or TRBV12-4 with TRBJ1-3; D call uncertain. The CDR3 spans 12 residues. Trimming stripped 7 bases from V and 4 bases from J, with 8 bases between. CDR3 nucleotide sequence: TGTGCCAGCACCCTCCACGGAAACACCATATATTTT. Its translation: CASTLHGNTIYF.

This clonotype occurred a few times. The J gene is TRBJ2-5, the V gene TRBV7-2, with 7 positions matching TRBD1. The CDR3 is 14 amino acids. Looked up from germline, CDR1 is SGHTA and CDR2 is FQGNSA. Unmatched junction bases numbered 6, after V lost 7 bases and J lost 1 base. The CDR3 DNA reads TGTGCCAGCAACATGGGACAGATCCAAGAGACCCAGTACTTC. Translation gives CASNMGQIQETQYF.

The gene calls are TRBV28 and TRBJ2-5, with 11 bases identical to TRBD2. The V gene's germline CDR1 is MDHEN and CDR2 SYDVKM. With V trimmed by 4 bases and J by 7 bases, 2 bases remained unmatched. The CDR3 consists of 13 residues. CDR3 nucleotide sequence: TGTGCCAGCAGTTGGGGACTAGCGGTGACCCAGTACTTC. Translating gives CASSWGLAVTQYF.

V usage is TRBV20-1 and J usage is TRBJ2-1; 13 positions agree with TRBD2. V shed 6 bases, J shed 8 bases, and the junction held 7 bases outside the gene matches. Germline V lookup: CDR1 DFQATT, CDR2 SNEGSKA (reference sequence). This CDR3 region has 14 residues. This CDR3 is CSALTSGRPDEQFF. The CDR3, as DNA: TGCAGTGCATTGACTAGCGGGAGGCCGGATGAGCAGTTCTTC.

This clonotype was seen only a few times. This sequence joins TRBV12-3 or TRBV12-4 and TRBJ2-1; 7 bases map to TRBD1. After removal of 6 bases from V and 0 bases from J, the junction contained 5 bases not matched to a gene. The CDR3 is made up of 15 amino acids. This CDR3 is CASRPGQSSYNEQFF. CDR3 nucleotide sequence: TGTGCCAGCAGACCGGGACAGAGCTCCTACAATGAGCAGTTCTTC.

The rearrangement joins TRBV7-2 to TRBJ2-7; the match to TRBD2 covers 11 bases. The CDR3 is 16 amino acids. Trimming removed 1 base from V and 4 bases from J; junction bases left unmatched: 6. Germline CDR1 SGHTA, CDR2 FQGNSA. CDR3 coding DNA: TGTGCCAGCAGCTTAGAGGGACTAGCGGCGAGTTACGAGCAGTACTTC. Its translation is CASSLEGLAASYEQYF.

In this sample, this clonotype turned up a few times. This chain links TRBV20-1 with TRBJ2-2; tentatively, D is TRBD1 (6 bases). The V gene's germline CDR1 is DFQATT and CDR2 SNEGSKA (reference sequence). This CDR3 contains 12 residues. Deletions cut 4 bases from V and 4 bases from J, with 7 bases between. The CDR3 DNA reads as TGCAGTGCTAAACAGGGCACCGGGGAGCTGTTTTTT. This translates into CSAKQGTGELFF.

For the CDR3, the DNA is TGTGCCAGCAGTTTGGGTGAAACGCGGGCGATGGATACGCAGTATTTT. This codes for CASSLGETRAMDTQYF. The chain employs TRBV12-3 or TRBV12-4 and TRBJ2-3; D perhaps matches TRBD2 (5 bases). Between the trimmed V and J ends, which lost 3 bases and 6 bases, there was a span of 19 bases. The CDR3 has 16 residues.

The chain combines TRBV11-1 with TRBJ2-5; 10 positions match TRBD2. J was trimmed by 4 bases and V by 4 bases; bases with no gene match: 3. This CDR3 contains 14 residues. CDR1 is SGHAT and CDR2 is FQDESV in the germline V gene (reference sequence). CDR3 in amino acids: CASSSTSGIETQYF. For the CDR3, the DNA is TGTGCCAGCAGCTCCACTAGCGGGATAGAGACCCAGTACTTC.

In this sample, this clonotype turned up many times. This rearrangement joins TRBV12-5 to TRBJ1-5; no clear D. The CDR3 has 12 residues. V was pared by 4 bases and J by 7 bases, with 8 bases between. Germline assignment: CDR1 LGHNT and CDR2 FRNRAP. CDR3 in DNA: TGTGCTAGTGGTTCCCCCCGACAGCCCCAGCATTTT. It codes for CASGSPRQPQHF.

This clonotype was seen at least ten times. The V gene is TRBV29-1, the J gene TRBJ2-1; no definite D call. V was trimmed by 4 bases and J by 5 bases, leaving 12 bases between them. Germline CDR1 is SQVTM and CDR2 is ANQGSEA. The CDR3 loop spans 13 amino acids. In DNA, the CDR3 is TGCAGCGTTGTTTGGGCAGTTAACAATGAGCAGTTCTTC. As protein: CSVVWAVNNEQFF.

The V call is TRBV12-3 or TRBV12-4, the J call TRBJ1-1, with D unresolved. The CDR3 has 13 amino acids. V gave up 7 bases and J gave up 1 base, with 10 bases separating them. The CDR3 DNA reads TGTGCCAGCAACTCCCTCTCGAACACTGAAGCTTTCTTT. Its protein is CASNSLSNTEAFF.

CDR3 bases: TGTGCCAGCAGCGTAGGGGGACCTGCCAATGAGCAGTTCTTC. Translation: CASSVGGPANEQFF. V usage is TRBV9 and J usage is TRBJ2-1; D is possibly TRBD1 or TRBD2 (5 bases each). The CDR3 runs 14 residues. The germline V gene has CDR1 SGDLS and CDR2 YYNGEE. Trimming shortened V by 0 bases and J by 6 bases, and 10 bases separated the two germline ends.

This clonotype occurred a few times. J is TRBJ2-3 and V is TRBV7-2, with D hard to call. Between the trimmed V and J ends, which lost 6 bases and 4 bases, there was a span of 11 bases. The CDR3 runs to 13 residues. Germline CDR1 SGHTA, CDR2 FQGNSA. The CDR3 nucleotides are TGTGCCAGCAGGGATAAGGGATCAGATACGCAGTATTTT. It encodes CASRDKGSDTQYF.

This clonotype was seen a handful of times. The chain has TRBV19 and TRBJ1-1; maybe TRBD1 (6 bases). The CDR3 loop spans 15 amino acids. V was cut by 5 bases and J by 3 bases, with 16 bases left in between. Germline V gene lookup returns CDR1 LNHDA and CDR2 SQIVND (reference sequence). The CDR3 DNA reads TGTGCCAGTAGTCTACAGGGAGTTAAAGACACTGAAGCTTTCTTT. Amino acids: CASSLQGVKDTEAFF.

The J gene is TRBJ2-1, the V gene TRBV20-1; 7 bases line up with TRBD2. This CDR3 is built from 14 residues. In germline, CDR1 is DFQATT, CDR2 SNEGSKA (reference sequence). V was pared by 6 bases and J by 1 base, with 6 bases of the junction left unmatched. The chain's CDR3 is CSASGEGSYNEQFF. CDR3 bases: TGCAGTGCCAGCGGGGAAGGATCCTACAATGAGCAGTTCTTC.

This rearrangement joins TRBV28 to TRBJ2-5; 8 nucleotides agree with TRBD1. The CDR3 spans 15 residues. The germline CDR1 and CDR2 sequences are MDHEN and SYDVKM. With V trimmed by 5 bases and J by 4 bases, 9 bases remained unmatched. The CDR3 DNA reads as TGTGCCAGCAGTGTAATGGGGCAGGGGGCAGAGACCCAGTACTTC. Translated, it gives CASSVMGQGAETQYF.